This TCR beta chain stems from a study of blood T cell repertoires in COVID-19. Overall study: T cells, B-cell-depleted T cells, or PBMCs supplied cDNA or gDNA.

This CDR3 region has 13 residues. The junction had 7 bases not matched to a gene; V was cut back by 6 bases and J by 3 bases. Germline V gene sequence: CDR1 SQVTM, CDR2 ANQGSEA. This table comes from immunoSEQ multiplex PCR, and its TCRdb copy is limited to in-frame clones, with some not included. The data contain some 190,000 clones, around four fifths of them singletons. The sequence was collected from a human donor in a cohort sampled during active COVID-19. The sequenced sample was peripheral blood. The chain employs TRBV29-1 and TRBJ2-5, with 7 nucleotides matching TRBD2. The CDR3 DNA is TGCAGCGTCGCCGGACTAGTCGAAGAGACCCAGTACTTC. Protein: CSVAGLVEETQYF.